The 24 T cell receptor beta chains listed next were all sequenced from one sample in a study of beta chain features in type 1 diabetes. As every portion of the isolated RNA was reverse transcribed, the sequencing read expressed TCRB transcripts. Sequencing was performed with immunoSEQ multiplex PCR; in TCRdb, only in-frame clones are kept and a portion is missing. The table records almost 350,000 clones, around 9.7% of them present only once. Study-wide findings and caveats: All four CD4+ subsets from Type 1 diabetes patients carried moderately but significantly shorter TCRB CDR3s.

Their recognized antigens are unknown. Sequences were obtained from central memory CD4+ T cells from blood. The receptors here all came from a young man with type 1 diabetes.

The CDR3 spells CATSRDSTEQYF. The CDR3 coding sequence is TGTGCCACCAGCAGAGATTCGACGGAGCAGTATTTT. The rearrangement uses TRBV15 and TRBJ2-3; D call uncertain. The germline gives CDR1 LNHNV, CDR2 YYDKDF (reference sequence). The V end lost 0 bases, the J end lost 11 bases, and 9 bases lay between the germline ends. The CDR3 covers 12 residues.

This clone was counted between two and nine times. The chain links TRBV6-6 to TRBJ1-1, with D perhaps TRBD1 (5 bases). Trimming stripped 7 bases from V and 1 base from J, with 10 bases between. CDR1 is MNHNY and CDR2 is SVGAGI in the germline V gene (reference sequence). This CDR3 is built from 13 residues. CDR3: CASTNDRNTEAFF. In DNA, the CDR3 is TGTGCCAGCACCAACGACAGGAACACTGAAGCTTTCTTT.

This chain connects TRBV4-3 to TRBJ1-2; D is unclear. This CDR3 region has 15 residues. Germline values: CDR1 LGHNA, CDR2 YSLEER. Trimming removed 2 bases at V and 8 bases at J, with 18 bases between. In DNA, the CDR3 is TGCGCCAGCAGCCAAAGATTCCCCCCCGCGGGCGGCTACACCTTC. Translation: CASSQRFPPAGGYTF.

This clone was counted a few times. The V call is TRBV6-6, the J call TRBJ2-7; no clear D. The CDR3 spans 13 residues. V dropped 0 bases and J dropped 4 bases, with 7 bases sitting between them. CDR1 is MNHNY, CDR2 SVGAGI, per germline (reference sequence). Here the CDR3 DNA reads TGTGCCAGCAGTTACTCGTCGGAGTACGAGCAGTACTTC. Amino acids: CASSYSSEYEQYF.

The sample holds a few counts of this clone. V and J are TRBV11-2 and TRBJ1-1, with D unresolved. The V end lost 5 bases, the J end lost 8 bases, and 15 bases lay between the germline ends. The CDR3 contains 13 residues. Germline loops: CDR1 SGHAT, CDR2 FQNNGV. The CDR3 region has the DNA TGTGCCAGCAGCCTCCGGGAAGGGATAGAAGCTTTCTTT. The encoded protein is CASSLREGIEAFF.

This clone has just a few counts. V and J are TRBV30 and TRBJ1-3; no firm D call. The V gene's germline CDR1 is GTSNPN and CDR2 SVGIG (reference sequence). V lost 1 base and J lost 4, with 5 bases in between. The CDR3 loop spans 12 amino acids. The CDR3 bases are TGTGCCTGGAGTGGGCAGGGAAACACCATATATTTT. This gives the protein CAWSGQGNTIYF.

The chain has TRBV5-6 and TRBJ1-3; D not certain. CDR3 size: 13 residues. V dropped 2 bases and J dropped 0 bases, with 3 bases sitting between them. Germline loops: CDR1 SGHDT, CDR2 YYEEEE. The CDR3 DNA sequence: TGTGCCAGCAGCTTCTTCTCTGGAAACACCATATATTTT. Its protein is CASSFFSGNTIYF.

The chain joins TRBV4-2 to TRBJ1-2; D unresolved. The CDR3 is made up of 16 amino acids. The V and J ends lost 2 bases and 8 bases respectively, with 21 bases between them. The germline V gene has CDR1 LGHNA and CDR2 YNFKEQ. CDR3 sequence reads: CASSQNDPPSGRGYTF. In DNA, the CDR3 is TGTGCCAGCAGCCAAAACGATCCCCCATCGGGAAGAGGCTACACCTTC.

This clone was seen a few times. The CDR3: CASSHQLQGGNEQFF. CDR3 bases: TGCGCCAGCAGCCATCAACTCCAGGGGGGGAATGAGCAGTTCTTC. The chain employs TRBV4-1 and TRBJ2-1; D could derive from TRBD1 or TRBD2 (7 bases each). V was shortened by 3 bases and J by 7 bases, with 16 bases between the two germline ends. The CDR3 has 15 amino acids. The germline CDR1 and CDR2 sequences are MGHRA and YSYEKL.

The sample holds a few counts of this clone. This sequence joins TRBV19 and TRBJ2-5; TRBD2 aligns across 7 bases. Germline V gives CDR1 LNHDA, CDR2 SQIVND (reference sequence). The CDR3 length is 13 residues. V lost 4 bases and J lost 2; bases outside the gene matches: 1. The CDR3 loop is CASSKREQETQYF. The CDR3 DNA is TGTGCCAGTAGTAAGCGGGAACAAGAGACCCAGTACTTC.

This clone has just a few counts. CDR3 nucleotide sequence: TGCGCCAGCAGCTTGGCCAGGGATCGCACAGATACGCAGTATTTT. This encodes CASSLARDRTDTQYF. This chain joins TRBV5-1 and TRBJ2-3, with D tentatively TRBD1 (5 bases). Germline CDR1 SGHRS, CDR2 YFSETQ. V was pared by 0 bases and J by 1 base, with 9 bases between. The CDR3 covers 15 residues.

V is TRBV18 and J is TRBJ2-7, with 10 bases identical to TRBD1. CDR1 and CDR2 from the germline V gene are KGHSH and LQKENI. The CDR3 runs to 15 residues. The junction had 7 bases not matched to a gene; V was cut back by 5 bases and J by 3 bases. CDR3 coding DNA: TGTGCCAGCTCATTTGGACAGGGGGGACTCTACGAGCAGTACTTC. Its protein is CASSFGQGGLYEQYF. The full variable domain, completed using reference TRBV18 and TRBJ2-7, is NAGVMQNPRHLVRRRGQEARLRCSPMKGHSHVYWYRQLPEEGLKFMVYLQKENIIDESGMPKERFSAEFPKEGPSILRIQQVVRGDSAAYFCASSFGQGGLYEQYFGPGTRLTVT.

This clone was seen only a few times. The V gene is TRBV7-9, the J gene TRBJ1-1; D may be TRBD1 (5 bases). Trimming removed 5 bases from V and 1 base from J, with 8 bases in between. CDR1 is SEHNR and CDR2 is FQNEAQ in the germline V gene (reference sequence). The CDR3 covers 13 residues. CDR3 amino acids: CASSTDRNTEAFF. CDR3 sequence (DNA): TGTGCCAGCAGCACCGACAGGAACACTGAAGCTTTCTTT.

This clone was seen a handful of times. The CDR3 coding sequence is TGTGCCAGCAAGGAAGGGTCCGGGGAGCTGTTTTTT. Amino acid sequence: CASKEGSGELFF. This chain connects TRBV6-5 to TRBJ2-2; D not resolved. Germline CDR1 and CDR2: MNHEY and SVGAGI. V lost 7 bases and J lost 6, with 9 bases in between. The CDR3 totals 12 residues.

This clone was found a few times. CDR3 DNA: TGTGCCAGCAGCTTGGGGGGCGGGCTAGCGGCCTACAATGAGCAGTTCTTC. Translation gives CASSLGGGLAAYNEQFF. The V call is TRBV5-6, the J call TRBJ2-1; 7 bases agree with TRBD2. With V trimmed by 0 bases and J by 2 bases, 8 bases remained unmatched. The CDR3 totals 17 residues. Germline CDR1 and CDR2: SGHDT and YYEEEE.

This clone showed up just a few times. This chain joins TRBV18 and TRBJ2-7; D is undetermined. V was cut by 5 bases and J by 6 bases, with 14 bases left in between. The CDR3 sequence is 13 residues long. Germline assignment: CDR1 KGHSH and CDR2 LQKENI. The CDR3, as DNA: TGTGCCAGCTCATCAGGCCTCTCGGGCGAGCAGTACTTC. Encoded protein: CASSSGLSGEQYF.

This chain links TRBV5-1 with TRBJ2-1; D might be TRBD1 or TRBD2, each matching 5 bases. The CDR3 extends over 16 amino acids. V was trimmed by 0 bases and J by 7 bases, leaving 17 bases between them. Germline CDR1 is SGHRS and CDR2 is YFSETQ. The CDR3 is CASSLVARAEGNEQFF. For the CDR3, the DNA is TGCGCCAGCAGCTTGGTTGCGCGGGCCGAGGGGAATGAGCAGTTCTTC.

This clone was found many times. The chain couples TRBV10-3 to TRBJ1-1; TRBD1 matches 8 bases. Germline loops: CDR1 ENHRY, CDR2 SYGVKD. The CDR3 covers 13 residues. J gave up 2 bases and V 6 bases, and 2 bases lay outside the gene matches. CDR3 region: CAIRDRVNTEAFF. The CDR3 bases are TGTGCCATCAGGGACAGGGTAAACACTGAAGCTTTCTTT.

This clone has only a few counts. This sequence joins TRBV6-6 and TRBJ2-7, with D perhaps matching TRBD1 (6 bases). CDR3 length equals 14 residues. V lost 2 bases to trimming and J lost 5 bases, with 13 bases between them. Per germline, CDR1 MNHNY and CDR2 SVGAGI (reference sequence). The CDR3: CASSYKGEKHEQYF. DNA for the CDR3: TGTGCCAGCAGTTACAAGGGGGAGAAGCACGAGCAGTACTTC.

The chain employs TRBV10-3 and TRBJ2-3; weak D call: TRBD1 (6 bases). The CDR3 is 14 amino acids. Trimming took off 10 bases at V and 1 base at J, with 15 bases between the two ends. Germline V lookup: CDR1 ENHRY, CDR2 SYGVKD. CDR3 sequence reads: CASRRDRRTDTQYF. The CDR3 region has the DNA TGTGCCAGCAGACGAGACAGGCGCACAGATACGCAGTATTTT.

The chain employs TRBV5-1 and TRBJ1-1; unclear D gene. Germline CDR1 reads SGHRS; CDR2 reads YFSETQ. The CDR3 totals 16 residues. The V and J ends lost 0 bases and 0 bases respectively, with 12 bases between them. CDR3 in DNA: TGCGCCAGCAGCTTGGGAGTTCTGGGGATGAACACTGAAGCTTTCTTT. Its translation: CASSLGVLGMNTEAFF.

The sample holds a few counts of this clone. CDR3 amino acids: CASSQDLQETQYF. CDR3 coding DNA: TGTGCCAGCAGCCAGGATTTGCAAGAGACCCAGTACTTC. The V gene is TRBV7-8, the J gene TRBJ2-5; D ambiguous. From germline, CDR1 is SGHVS and CDR2 FQNEAQ. The ends were cut back, 5 bases at V and 2 bases at J, with 9 bases in the middle. The CDR3 extends over 13 amino acids.

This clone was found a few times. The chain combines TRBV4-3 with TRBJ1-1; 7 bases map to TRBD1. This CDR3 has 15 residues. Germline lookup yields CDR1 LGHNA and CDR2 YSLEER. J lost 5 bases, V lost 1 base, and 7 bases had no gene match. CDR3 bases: TGCGCCAGCAGCCAAGCCCGACAGGGCCGAACTGAAGCTTTCTTT. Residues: CASSQARQGRTEAFF.

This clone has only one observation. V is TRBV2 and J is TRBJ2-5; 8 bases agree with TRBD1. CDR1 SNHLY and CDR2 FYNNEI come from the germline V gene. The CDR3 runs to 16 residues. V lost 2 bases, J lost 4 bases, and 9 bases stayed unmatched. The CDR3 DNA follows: TGTGCCAGCAGTGAAATCCGGGACAGGAAAAGAGAGACCCAGTACTTC. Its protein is CASSEIRDRKRETQYF. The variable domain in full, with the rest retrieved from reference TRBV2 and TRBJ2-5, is EPEVTQTPSHQVTQMGQEVILRCVPISNHLYFYWYRQILGQKVEFLVSFYNNEISEKSEIFDDQFSVERPDGSNFTLKIRSTKLEDSAMYFCASSEIRDRKRETQYFGPGTRLLVL.